The present T cell receptor (beta chain) was sequenced within a study of blood T cell repertoires in COVID-19. Study at large: Spain, Italy and the United States supplied samples that represented acute and convalescent COVID-19. The cDNA or gDNA used as material had been derived from T cells, B-cell-depleted T cells, or PBMCs.

Between the trimmed V and J ends, which lost 2 bases and 0 bases, there was a span of 9 bases. Germline V lookup: CDR1 SGDLS, CDR2 YYNGEE. The CDR3 sequence is 15 residues long. Source study methods: Counts of nucleated cells, estimated from reference gene primer amplification, were obtained. Data came from immunoSEQ multiplex PCR; TCRdb stores just in-frame clones and leaves some out. That table furnishes V, J and clone size, whereas the DNA furnished D and trimming. The repertoire holds about 120,000 clones, with about 87% as singletons. This rearrangement joins TRBV9 to TRBJ1-3; D is undetermined. The sample consisted of peripheral blood. The receptor's source is a woman aged 45-60 years with acute or convalescent COVID-19. The CDR3 loop reads CASSVEGSSGNTIYF. The DNA of the CDR3 is TGTGCCAGCAGCGTGGAAGGGAGCTCTGGAAACACCATATATTTT.